The clone carrying this T cell receptor (beta chain) has only one observation. This CDR3 region has 13 residues. The ends lost 7 bases at V and 6 bases at J; junction bases unmatched: 4. From germline, CDR1 is LNHDA and CDR2 SQIVND (reference sequence). Seattle patients were enrolled during active infection and followed longitudinally. This entry comes from a study of blood T cell repertoires in COVID-19. The overall study: Sites across the United States, Italy and Spain contributed samples from acute and convalescent COVID-19. In each case, the material was cDNA or gDNA derived from T cells, B-cell-depleted T cells, or PBMCs.

Original methodology: Scientists estimated how many nucleated cells there were by amplifying reference gene primers. The repertoire was sequenced with immunoSEQ multiplex PCR; TCRdb's copy has only in-frame clones and lacks some. V, J and clone size were drawn from that table, and D and trimming were deduced from the DNA. The sample lists under 250,000 clones; more than 75% were seen once. The sequence was collected from a man aged 50-59 years with COVID-19, enrolled during active disease. V is TRBV19 and J is TRBJ2-4; TRBD1 matches 9 bases. Sequenced material: peripheral blood. Here the CDR3 DNA reads TGTGCCAGTACCTCGACAGGGGGAAACATTCAGTACTTC. Amino acids: CASTSTGGNIQYF.